These 5 T cell receptor beta chains were sequenced from one sample in a study of shared clonotypes between healthy human individuals. The table came from immunoSEQ multiplex PCR; TCRdb's copy has only in-frame clones and leaves some out. The sample lists 1,400,000 or so clones; just under 99% were seen once. The sequenced sample consisted of naive CD4+ T cells sorted from blood. Documented subset: CD45RA+ positively selected. These receptors were collected from a man aged 25-45 years in good health.

The chain employs TRBV5-1 and TRBJ2-3; TRBD2 might be the D (5 bases). V lost 7 bases to trimming and J lost 2 bases, with 11 bases between them. CDR1 and CDR2 from the germline V gene are SGHRS and YFSETQ. CDR3 length: 13 amino acids. The CDR3 DNA follows: TGCGCCAGCGGAGGCACTGACACAGATACGCAGTATTTT. It codes for CASGGTDTDTQYF.

The genes are TRBV5-1 and TRBJ2-2; TRBD2 matches 10 bases. The CDR3 spans 14 residues. With 2 bases clipped from V and 6 bases from J, the junction kept 1 base outside the gene matches. Germline CDR1 SGHRS, CDR2 YFSETQ. This CDR3 reads CASSFLAGAGELFF. As DNA, the CDR3 is TGCGCCAGCAGCTTCCTAGCGGGGGCCGGGGAGCTGTTTTTT.

The rearrangement links TRBV7-2 to TRBJ1-2, with TRBD1 as a possible D gene (5 bases). V was trimmed by 0 bases and J by 3 bases, leaving 11 bases between them. The CDR3 loop spans 15 amino acids. Germline V gene lookup returns CDR1 SGHTA and CDR2 FQGNSA. The CDR3 DNA sequence: TGTGCCAGCAGCTTAGCGAGACAGCGAGACTATGGCTACACCTTC. Its protein is CASSLARQRDYGYTF.

The chain links TRBV7-9 to TRBJ2-7; D possibly matches TRBD1 or TRBD2 (7 bases each). Trimming cost V 3 bases and J 4 bases, with 13 bases left between them. CDR3 length equals 14 residues. Germline assignment: CDR1 SEHNR and CDR2 FQNEAQ (reference sequence). Here the CDR3 DNA reads TGTGCCAGCAGCTTTCCCAGGGGGGGTTACGAGCAGTACTTC. It yields the protein CASSFPRGGYEQYF.

In regard to this clone: The same CDR3 is also encoded by other DNA sequences in this sample. V and J are TRBV28 and TRBJ1-1; 7 bases are a match to TRBD1. The CDR3 length is 14 residues. After removal of 5 bases from V and 1 base from J, the junction contained 4 bases not matched to a gene. CDR1 MDHEN and CDR2 SYDVKM come from the germline V gene. The chain's CDR3 is CASSTDRANTEAFF. The CDR3 nucleotides are TGTGCCAGCAGTACCGACAGGGCGAACACTGAAGCTTTCTTT. Based on the CDR3 plus reference TRBV28 and TRBJ1-1, the full variable domain is DVKVTQSSRYLVKRTGEKVFLECVQDMDHENMFWYRQDPGLGLRLIYFSYDVKMKEKGDIPEGYSVSREKKERFSLILESASTNQTSMYLCASSTDRANTEAFFGQGTRLTVV.